These 2 T cell receptor beta chains came from one sample sequenced in a study of blood T cell repertoires in COVID-19. The repertoire was sequenced with immunoSEQ multiplex PCR; TCRdb's copy has only in-frame clones and lacks some. The sample lists a few hundred thousand clones, approximately 87% occurring once. Sequenced sample: PBMCs or T cells enriched from blood (not recorded which). The receptors were sampled from a man aged 25-40 years who had recovered from COVID-19.

This sequence joins TRBV7-9 and TRBJ2-7; possibly TRBD2 for D (5 bases). The CDR3 is 14 amino acids. Trimming removed 5 bases from V and 2 bases from J, with 13 bases in between. In germline, CDR1 is SEHNR, CDR2 FQNEAQ (reference sequence). The CDR3: CASSGGATTYEQYF. The CDR3 DNA reads as TGTGCCAGCAGCGGAGGCGCGACTACCTACGAGCAGTACTTC.

The CDR3 region is CASSPPRGSSGEQYF. Here the CDR3 DNA reads TGTGCCAGCTCACCCCCGAGGGGGTCGTCCGGCGAGCAGTACTTC. The chain carries TRBV18 and TRBJ2-7; maybe TRBD1 (6 bases). Per the germline V gene, CDR1 is KGHSH and CDR2 is LQKENI. V lost 3 bases and J 6 bases, leaving 18 bases between the germline ends. This CDR3 region has 15 residues.